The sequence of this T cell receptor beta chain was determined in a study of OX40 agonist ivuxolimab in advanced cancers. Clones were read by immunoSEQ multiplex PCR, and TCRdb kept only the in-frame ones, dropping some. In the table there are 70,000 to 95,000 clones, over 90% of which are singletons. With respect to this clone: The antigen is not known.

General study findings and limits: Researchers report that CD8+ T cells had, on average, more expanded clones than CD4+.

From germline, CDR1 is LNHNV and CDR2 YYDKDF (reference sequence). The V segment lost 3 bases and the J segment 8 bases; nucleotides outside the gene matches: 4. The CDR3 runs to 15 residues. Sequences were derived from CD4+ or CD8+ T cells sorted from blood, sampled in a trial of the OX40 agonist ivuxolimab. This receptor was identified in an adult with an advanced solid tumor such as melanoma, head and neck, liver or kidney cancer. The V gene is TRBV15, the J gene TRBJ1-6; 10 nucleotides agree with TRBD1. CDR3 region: CATSRPGTGDSPLHF. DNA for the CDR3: TGTGCCACCAGCAGGCCCGGGACAGGGGATTCACCCCTCCACTTT.